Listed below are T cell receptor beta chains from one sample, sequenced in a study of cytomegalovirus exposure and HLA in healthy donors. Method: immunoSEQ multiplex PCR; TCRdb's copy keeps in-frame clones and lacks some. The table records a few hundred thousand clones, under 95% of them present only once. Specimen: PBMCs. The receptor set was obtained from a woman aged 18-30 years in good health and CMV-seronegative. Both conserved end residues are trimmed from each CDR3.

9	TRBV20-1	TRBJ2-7	SAPSVGEQY
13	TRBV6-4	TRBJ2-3	ASSQRGSPTDTQY
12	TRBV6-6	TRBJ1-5	ASRAGQGEQPQH
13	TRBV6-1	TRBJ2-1	ASKRSLAGVGEQF
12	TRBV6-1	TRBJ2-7	ASSLEQGDYEQY
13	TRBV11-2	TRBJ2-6	ASTFGVSGANVLT
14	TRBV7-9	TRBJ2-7	ASSLAAREGQYEQY
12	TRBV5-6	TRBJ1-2	ASSLGTANYGYT
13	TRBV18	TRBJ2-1	ASSPPKRHSPEQF
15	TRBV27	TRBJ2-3	ASSLLLATSGTDTQY
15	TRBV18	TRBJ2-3	ASSPARGAGGSDTQY
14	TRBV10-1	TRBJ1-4	ASSEGPQGKEEKLF
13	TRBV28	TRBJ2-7	ASSTAGDRGYEQY
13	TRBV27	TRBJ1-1	ASSSPGQGYTEAF
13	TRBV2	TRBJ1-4	ASSERGSANEKLF
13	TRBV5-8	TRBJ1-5	ASSRHPFSNQPQH
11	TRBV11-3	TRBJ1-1	ASSLDPLTEAF
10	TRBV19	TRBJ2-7	ASSMQGGEQY
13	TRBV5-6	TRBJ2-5	ASSPAGGLAETQY
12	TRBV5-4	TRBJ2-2	ASSSTENTGELF
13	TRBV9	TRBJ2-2	ASEVHPENTGELF
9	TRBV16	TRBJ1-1	ASSYRDEAF
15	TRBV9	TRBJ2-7	ASSVGGVGTSPYEQY
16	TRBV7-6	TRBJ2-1	ASSLAGRGLAVHNEQF
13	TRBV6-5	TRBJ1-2	ASSYQGTGNYGYT
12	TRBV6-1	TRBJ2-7	ASRFGQGSYEQY